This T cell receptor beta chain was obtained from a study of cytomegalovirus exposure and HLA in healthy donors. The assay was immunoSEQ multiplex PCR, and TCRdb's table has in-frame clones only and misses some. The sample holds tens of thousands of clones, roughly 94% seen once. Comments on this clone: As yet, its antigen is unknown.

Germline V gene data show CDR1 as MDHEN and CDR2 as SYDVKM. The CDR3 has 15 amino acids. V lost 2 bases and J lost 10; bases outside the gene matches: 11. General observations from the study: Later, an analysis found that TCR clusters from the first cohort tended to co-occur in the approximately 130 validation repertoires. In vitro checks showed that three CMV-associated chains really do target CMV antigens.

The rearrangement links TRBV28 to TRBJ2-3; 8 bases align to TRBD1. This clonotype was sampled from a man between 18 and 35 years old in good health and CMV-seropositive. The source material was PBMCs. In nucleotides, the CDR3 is TGTGCCAGCAGTTTACGCAACCTGACAGGGGTTGCGCAGTATTTT. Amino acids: CASSLRNLTGVAQYF.